The 11 T cell receptor beta chains given below trace back to one sample, sequenced in a study of blood T cells in healthy people across ages. Sample-barcoded 5' priming and a J-beta primer mix drove a second PCR of about 6 to 12 cycles. MiXCR was run by TCRdb on the 5' RACE reads, yielding one entry per CDR3 protein. The sample has approximately 580,000 distinct CDR3 sequences, around 24% seen once. The sample was also reused in another study, on T cells of mothers and their children.

Sequencing was done on a sample of blood. The source of these receptors is a boy between 10 and 17 years old in good health.

This clonotype has a handful of counts. The J gene is TRBJ2-1, the V gene TRBV18, with TRBD2 identical over 11 bases. This CDR3 has 17 residues. From germline, CDR1 is KGHSH and CDR2 LQKENI. V dropped 1 base and J dropped 3; count of bases not matched to a gene: 5. The CDR3 DNA follows: TGTGCCAGCTCACCACTTAGACTAGCGGGAAACTACAATGAGCAGTTCTTC. Translated, it gives CASSPLRLAGNYNEQFF.

This clonotype turned up a few times. V gene TRBV20-1 combines with J gene TRBJ1-6; D remains ambiguous. The CDR3 spans 13 residues. Trimming stripped 0 bases from V and 6 bases from J, with 6 bases between. Looked up from germline, CDR1 is DFQATT and CDR2 is SNEGSKA (reference sequence). This CDR3 is CSARDTPNSPLHF. In DNA, the CDR3 is TGCAGTGCTAGAGATACGCCTAATTCACCCCTCCACTTT.

CDR3 in DNA: TGTGCCAGTAGTAGTGTTCCCTACACTGAAGCTTTCTTT. This codes for CASSSVPYTEAFF. The chain uses TRBV19 and TRBJ1-1; D gene unclear. The CDR3 is made up of 13 amino acids. CDR1 is LNHDA, CDR2 SQIVND, per germline (reference sequence). V was pared by 4 bases and J by 3 bases, with 9 bases between.

This clonotype was seen a few times. This sequence joins TRBV9 and TRBJ2-7; D gene uncertain. V shed 0 bases and J shed 6 bases, with 13 bases lying between them. The CDR3 covers 14 residues. The V gene's germline CDR1 is SGDLS and CDR2 YYNGEE. The CDR3 DNA reads as TGTGCCAGCAGCGTAGTAATCGGCAACGGCGAGCAGTACTTC. Its protein is CASSVVIGNGEQYF.

This clonotype was picked up a small number of times. The chain links TRBV28 to TRBJ2-2; maybe TRBD1 (6 bases). Trimming shortened V by 5 bases and J by 1 base, and 14 bases separated the two germline ends. CDR1 MDHEN and CDR2 SYDVKM come from the germline V gene. The CDR3 is 16 residues long. This CDR3 is CASSARTAQNTGELFF. In nucleotides, the CDR3 is TGTGCCAGCAGTGCCCGGACAGCCCAGAACACCGGGGAGCTGTTTTTT.

This clonotype was observed a handful of times. The chain is built from TRBV6-6 and TRBJ2-1, with unresolved D. The CDR3 totals 11 residues. Trimming took off 5 bases at V and 7 bases at J, with 6 bases between the two ends. The germline gives CDR1 MNHNY, CDR2 SVGAGI (reference sequence). The CDR3: CASSQRNEQFF. CDR3 bases: TGTGCCAGCAGTCAACGAAATGAGCAGTTCTTC.

In this sample, this clonotype turned up many times. This rearrangement joins TRBV9 to TRBJ2-1; perhaps TRBD1 as D (5 bases). CDR1 is SGDLS and CDR2 is YYNGEE in the germline V gene. The CDR3 spans 13 residues. Deletions cut 3 bases from V and 7 bases from J, with 11 bases between. The CDR3 sequence: CASSGPGKNEQFF. The CDR3 region has the DNA TGTGCCAGCAGCGGACCAGGGAAGAATGAGCAGTTCTTC.

The V and J genes are TRBV6-1 and TRBJ2-3, with D uncertain. The V and J ends lost 8 bases and 0 bases respectively, with 15 bases between them. Germline CDR1 MNHNS, CDR2 SASEGT. The CDR3 sequence is 15 residues long. DNA for the CDR3: TGTGCCAGCGGAAGCGACTTGACTAGCACAGATACGCAGTATTTT. Protein sequence: CASGSDLTSTDTQYF.

V gene TRBV7-2 combines with J gene TRBJ1-2, with D perhaps matching TRBD1 (6 bases). The CDR3 has 15 residues. Germline lookup yields CDR1 SGHTA and CDR2 FQGNSA. Deletions cut 1 base from V and 6 bases from J, with 15 bases between. The CDR3 nucleotides read TGTGCCAGCAGCTTAGGGGGCAGGGGTTTTGATGGCTACACCTTC. It translates to CASSLGGRGFDGYTF.

With respect to this clonotype: At one end the junction does not follow the germline gene, possibly because of a read error. The chain couples TRBV27 to TRBJ2-5; no clear D gene. This CDR3 has 14 amino acids. Germline-derived CDR1 and CDR2 are MNHEY and SMNVEV (reference sequence). The CDR3 DNA reads as TGTGCCAGCAGTCCAAACCGAGACCAAGGGACCCAGTACTTC. Residues: CASSPNRDQGTQYF.

The chain uses TRBV27 and TRBJ2-5, with TRBD1 as a possible D gene (6 bases). The germline V gene encodes CDR1 MNHEY and CDR2 SMNVEV (reference sequence). The CDR3 consists of 14 residues. V shed 0 bases and J shed 6 bases, with 11 bases lying between them. DNA for the CDR3: TGTGCCAGCAGTTTATCGCAGGGGATGAAGACCCAGTACTTC. It encodes CASSLSQGMKTQYF.